This T cell receptor (beta chain) came from a study of shared clonotypes between healthy human individuals. General study findings and limits: Among several donors, approximately 5% of naive CD4 clonotypes were found in common.

Worth noting for this clone: Its antigen is currently unknown.

Original methodology: Filtering differed because ImmunoSEQ produced junction-only sequences that carried no quality scores. The method was immunoSEQ multiplex PCR; TCRdb's version includes in-frame clones alone and lacks a portion of them. V and J calls and clone size come straight from that table; D and trimming were deduced from the DNA. The profile shows millions of clones, 85% to 95% of them singletons. V shed 5 bases and J 2 bases; nucleotides not matched to a gene: 6. CDR1 is MNHEY and CDR2 is SMNVEV in the germline V gene (reference sequence). The CDR3 has 14 residues. This clonotype originated in a man between 18 and 29 years old in good health. Some clones in this sample may be carry-over from other donors' samples. V is TRBV27 and J is TRBJ2-7; 7 bases are a match to TRBD2. The sequenced sample was naive CD4+ T cells from PBMCs. Sample subset: CD45RA+ positively selected. The DNA of the CDR3 is TGTGCCAGCAGTCGAGTCGGGGGGACCTACGAGCAGTACTTC. This gives the protein CASSRVGGTYEQYF.